This T cell receptor (beta chain) was recorded in a study of blood T cells in healthy people across ages. Whole-study context: Using template switching, researchers captured about one barcoded beta molecule for each two T cells.

Points from the study as a whole: Naive and antigen-experienced cells were not separated, limiting conclusive comparison. Diversity figures based on one million T cells were deemed too low.

V gave up 0 bases and J gave up 8 bases; unmatched junction bases: 5. The CDR3 has 16 residues. Germline CDR1 SGHAT, CDR2 FQNNGV. A second PCR, run for about 6 to 11 cycles, used a sample-barcoded 5' primer plus a J-beta primer mix. Using its own MiXCR run on the 5' RACE reads, TCRdb lists one record per CDR3 protein. The data hold about a million distinct CDR3 sequences, with roughly 50% observed a single time. Peripheral blood samples of roughly 10 milliliters were drawn from each donor. A remark on this clonotype: Its antigen is still unknown.

This TCR was sampled from a woman aged 60-70 years in good health. The chain uses TRBV11-2 and TRBJ2-1; 12 positions match TRBD2. Sequencing input: blood. This CDR3 is CASSLDGLAGRDEQFF. For the CDR3, the DNA is TGTGCCAGCAGCTTAGATGGACTAGCGGGAAGGGATGAGCAGTTCTTC.